This T cell receptor beta chain was captured by sequencing in a study of blood T cells in healthy people across ages. Study conclusions and caveats: Researchers report that TCR beta diversity correlated strongly with naive T cell percentage.

Combining a sample-barcoded 5' primer with a J-beta primer mix, a second PCR ran for about 7 to 11 cycles. Researchers report that each sample yielded at least 2.5 million CDR3-containing paired-end reads. Using its own MiXCR run on the 5' RACE reads, TCRdb lists one record per CDR3 protein. In the table there are roughly 800,000 distinct CDR3 sequences, 25% of which are singletons. On this clonotype: Its antigen remains unknown.

Trimming took 4 bases from V and 8 from J, leaving 12 bases between them. From germline, CDR1 is SEHNR and CDR2 FQNEAQ (reference sequence). The CDR3 has 13 amino acids. These data were also filed under a second study, of T cells of mothers and their children.

The J gene is TRBJ2-1, the V gene TRBV7-9; D is uncertain. Sequencing used blood. This clonotype originated in a boy younger than 18 in good health. DNA for the CDR3: TGTGCCAGCAGCTCGATCCGTGTCGATGAGCAGTTCTTC. As protein: CASSSIRVDEQFF.